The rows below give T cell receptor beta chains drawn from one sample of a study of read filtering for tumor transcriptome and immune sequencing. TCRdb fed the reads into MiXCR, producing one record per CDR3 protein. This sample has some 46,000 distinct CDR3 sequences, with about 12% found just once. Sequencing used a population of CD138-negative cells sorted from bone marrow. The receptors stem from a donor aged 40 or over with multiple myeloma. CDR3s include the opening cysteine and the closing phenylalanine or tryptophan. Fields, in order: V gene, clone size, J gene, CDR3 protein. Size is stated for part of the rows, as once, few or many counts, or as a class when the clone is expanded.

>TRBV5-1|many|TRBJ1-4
CASRQGSEKLFF
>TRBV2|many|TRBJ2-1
CASSGLGEQFF
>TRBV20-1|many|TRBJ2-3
CSGERGDTQYF
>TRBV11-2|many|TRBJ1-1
CASSAKQGNTEAFF
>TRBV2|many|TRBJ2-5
CASSVTYQETQYF
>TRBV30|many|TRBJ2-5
CAWSGRQRETQYF
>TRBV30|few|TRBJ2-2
CAWSLDTGELFF
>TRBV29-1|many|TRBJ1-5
CSVRDRSNQPQHF
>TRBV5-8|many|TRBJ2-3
CASSLALRARVTDTQYF
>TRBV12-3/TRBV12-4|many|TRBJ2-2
CASSRTSGRGFGELFF
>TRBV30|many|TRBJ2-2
CAWSVVARVAGGLFF
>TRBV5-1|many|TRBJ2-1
CASSLDASGYNEQFF
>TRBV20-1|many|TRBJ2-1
CSARELWRLGTSGTNEQFF
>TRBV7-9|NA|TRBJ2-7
CASSSGTGPYEQYF
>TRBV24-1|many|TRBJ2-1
CATSPTSGDYNEQFF
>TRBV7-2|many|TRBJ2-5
CASSLVWTAQETQYF
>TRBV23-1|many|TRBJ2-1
CASSQSGEEGWCEQFF
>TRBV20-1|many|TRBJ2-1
CSAQKGADVPGEQFF
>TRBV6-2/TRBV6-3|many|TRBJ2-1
CASSKIAGGYNEQFF
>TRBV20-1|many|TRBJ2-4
CSAKDTSHKNIQYF
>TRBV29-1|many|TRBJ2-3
CSFQGAGTDTQYF
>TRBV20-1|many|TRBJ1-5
CSASGDNNQPQHF
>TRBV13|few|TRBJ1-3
CASSLGGSQGNTIYF
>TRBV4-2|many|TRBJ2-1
CASSQGTSGRIEQFF
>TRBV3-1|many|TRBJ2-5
CASSRAWREETQYF
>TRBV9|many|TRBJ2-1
CASSVTSGLTLNEQFF
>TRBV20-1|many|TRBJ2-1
CSARVAGYNEQFF
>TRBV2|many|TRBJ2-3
CASRVTSGRTDTQYF